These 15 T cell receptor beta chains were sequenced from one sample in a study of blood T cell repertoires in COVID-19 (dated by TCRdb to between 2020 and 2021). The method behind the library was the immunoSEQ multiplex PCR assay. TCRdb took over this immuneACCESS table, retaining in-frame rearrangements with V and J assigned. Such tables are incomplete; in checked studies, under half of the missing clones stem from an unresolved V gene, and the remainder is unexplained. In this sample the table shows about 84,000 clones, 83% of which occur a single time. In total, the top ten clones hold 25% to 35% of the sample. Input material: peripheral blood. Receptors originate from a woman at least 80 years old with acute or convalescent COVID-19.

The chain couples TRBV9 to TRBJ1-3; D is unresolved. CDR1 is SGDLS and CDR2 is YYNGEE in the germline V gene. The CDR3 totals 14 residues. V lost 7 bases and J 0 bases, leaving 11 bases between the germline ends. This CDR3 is CASGGGDSGNTIYF. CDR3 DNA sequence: TGTGCCAGCGGCGGAGGAGACTCTGGAAACACCATATATTTT.

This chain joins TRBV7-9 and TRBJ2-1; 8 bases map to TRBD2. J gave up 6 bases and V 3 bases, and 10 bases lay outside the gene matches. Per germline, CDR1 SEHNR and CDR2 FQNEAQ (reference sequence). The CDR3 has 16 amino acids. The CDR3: CASSFGWPGGGNEQFF. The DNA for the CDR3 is TGTGCCAGCAGCTTCGGTTGGCCGGGAGGGGGCAATGAGCAGTTCTTC.

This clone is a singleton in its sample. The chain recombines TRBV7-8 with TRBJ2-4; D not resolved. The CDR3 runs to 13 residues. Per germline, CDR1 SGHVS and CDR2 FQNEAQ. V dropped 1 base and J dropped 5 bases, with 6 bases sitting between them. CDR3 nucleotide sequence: TGTGCCAGCAGCTTAGTCGGAGAAAACATTCAGTACTTC. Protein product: CASSLVGENIQYF.

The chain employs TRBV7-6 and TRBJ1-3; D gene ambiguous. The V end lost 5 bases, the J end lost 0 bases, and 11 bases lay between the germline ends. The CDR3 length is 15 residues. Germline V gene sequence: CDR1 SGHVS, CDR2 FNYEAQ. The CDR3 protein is CASSQAFSSGNTIYF. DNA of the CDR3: TGTGCCAGCAGCCAAGCCTTTAGCTCTGGAAACACCATATATTTT.

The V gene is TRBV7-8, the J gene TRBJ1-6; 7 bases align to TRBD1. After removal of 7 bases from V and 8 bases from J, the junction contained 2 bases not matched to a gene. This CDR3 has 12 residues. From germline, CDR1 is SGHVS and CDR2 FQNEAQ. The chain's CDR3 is CASTQGDSPLHF. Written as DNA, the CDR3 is TGTGCCAGCACCCAGGGGGATTCACCCCTCCACTTT.

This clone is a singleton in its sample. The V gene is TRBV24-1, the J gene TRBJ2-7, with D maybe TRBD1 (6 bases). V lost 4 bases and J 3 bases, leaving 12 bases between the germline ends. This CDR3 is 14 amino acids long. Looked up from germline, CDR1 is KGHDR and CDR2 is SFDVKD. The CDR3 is CATSEDGQNYEQYF. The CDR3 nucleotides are TGTGCCACCAGTGAAGACGGACAGAACTACGAGCAGTACTTC.

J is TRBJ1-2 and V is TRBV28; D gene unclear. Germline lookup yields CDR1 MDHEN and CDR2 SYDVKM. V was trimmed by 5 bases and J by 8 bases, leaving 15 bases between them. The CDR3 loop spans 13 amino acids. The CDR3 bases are TGTGCCAGCAGTCCACCGGCCTTCGGGGGCTACACCTTC. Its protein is CASSPPAFGGYTF.

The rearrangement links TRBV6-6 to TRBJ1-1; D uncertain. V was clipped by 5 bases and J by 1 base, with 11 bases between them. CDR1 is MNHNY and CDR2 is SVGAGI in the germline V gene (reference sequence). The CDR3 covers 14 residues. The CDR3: CASSARDTNTEAFF. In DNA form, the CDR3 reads TGTGCCAGCAGTGCCAGAGACACGAACACTGAAGCTTTCTTT.

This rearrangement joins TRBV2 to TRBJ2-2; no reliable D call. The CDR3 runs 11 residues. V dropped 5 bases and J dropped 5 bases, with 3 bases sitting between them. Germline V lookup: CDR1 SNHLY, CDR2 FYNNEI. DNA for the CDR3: TGTGCCAGCAGTTTAACCGGGGAGCTGTTTTTT. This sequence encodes CASSLTGELFF.

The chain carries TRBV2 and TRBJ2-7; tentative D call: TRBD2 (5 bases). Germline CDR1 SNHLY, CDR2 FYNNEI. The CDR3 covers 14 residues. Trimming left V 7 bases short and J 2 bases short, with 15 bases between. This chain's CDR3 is CASTKEAHAYEQYF. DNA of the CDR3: TGTGCCAGCACCAAGGAGGCGCATGCCTACGAGCAGTACTTC.

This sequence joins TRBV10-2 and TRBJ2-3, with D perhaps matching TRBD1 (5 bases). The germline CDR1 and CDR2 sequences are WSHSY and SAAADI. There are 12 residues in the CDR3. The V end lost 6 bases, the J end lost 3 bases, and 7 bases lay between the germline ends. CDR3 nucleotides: TGCGCCAGCAGGCAGGGTACAGATACGCAGTATTTT. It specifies CASRQGTDTQYF.

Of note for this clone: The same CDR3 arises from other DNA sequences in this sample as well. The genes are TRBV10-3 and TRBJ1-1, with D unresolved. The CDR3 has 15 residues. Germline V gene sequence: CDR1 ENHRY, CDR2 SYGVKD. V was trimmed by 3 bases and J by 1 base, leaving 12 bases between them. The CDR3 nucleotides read TGTGCCATCAGTGACTCCAAGACAAGGAACACTGAAGCTTTCTTT. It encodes CAISDSKTRNTEAFF.

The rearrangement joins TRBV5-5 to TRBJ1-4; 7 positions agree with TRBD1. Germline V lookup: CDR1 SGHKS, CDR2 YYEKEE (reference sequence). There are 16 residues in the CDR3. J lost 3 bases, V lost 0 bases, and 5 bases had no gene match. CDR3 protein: CASSLALGTANEKLFF. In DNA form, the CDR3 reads TGTGCCAGCAGCTTGGCGCTCGGGACAGCTAATGAAAAACTGTTTTTT.

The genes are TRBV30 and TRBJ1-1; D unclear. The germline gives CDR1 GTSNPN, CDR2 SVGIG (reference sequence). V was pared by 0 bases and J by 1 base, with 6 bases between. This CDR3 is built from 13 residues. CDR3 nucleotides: TGTGCCTGGAGTGTCGGCGGGAACACTGAAGCTTTCTTT. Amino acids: CAWSVGGNTEAFF.

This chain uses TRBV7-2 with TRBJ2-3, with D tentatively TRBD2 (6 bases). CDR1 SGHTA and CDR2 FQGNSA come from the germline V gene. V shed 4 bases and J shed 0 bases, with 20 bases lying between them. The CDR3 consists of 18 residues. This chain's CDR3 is CASSSPRHRDWSTDTQYF. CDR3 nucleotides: TGTGCCAGCAGCTCCCCCCGGCACCGGGACTGGAGCACAGATACGCAGTATTTT.